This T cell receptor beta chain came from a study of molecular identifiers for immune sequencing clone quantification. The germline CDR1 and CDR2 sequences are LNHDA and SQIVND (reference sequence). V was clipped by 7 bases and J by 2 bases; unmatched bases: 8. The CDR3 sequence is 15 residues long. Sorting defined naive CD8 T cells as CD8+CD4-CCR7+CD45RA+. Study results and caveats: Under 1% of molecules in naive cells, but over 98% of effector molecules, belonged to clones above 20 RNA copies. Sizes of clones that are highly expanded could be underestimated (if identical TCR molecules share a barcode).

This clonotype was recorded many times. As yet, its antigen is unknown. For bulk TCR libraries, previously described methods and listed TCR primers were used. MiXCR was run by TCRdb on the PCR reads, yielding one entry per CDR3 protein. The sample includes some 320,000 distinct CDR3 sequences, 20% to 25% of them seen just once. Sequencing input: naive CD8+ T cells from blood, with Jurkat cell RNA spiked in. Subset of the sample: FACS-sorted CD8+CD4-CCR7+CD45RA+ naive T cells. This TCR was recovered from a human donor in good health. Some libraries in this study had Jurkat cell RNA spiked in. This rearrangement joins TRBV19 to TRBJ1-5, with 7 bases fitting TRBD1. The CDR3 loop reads CASTVQGRGNQPQHF. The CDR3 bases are TGTGCCAGTACCGTACAGGGGAGAGGCAATCAGCCCCAGCATTTT.